These T cell receptor beta chains were read from a single sample in a study of blood T cell repertoires in COVID-19. Sequenced by immunoSEQ multiplex PCR; TCRdb stores in-frame clones only, minus some. The table shows around 300,000 clones, with 75% to 90% occurring only once. The sequenced material came from PBMCs or T cells enriched from blood (not recorded which). The origin of the receptors is a woman in her forties or fifties who had recovered from COVID-19. Each CDR3 is given with its conserved first and last residue. The order of the fields is D gene, J gene, clone size, V gene, CDR3 DNA, CDR3 protein. D genes are given only for firm matches. Expanded clones are given a class, and other clones once, few, many or no size at all.

>.|TRBJ1-4|.|TRBV10-3
TGTGCCATCAGTCAGGGCGGAACAACTAATGAAAAACTGTTTTTT
CAISQGGTTNEKLFF
>.|TRBJ1-5|few|TRBV19
TGTGCCAGTAGTATAGTCACAGGTTATAGCAATCAGCCCCAGCATTTT
CASSIVTGYSNQPQHF
>.|TRBJ2-6|once|TRBV5-1
TGCGCCAGCAGCACGGGACACCTTACTGGGGCCAACGTCCTGACTTTC
CASSTGHLTGANVLTF
>TRBD2|TRBJ2-1|.|TRBV11-3
TGTGCCAGCAGCTTAGGTAGCTTCAAGCGGGGACTACAATTCAATGAGCAGTTCTTC
CASSLGSFKRGLQFNEQFF
>.|TRBJ2-7|.|TRBV29-1
TGCAGCGGGATAGACCCACGGAGCTCCTACGAGCAGTACTTC
CSGIDPRSSYEQYF
>.|TRBJ1-1|.|TRBV7-8
TGTGCCAGCAGCTTAGAGGGAGATTACACTGAAGCTTTCTTT
CASSLEGDYTEAFF
>TRBD2|TRBJ2-1|.|TRBV4-1
TGCGCCAGCAGCCAAGATTCCCAGCGGGGGACCAATGAGCAGTTCTTC
CASSQDSQRGTNEQFF
>TRBD1|TRBJ1-6|.|TRBV18
TGTGCCAGCTCACTGACGGGACAGGGGAGTTCACCCCTCCACTTT
CASSLTGQGSSPLHF
>.|TRBJ1-3|.|TRBV5-1
TGCGCCAGCAGCACACTCGGGGACTCTGGAAACACCATATATTTT
CASSTLGDSGNTIYF
>.|TRBJ1-2|once|TRBV5-8
TGTGCCAGCAGCTCCGACAGGACTCGTGGCTACACCTTC
CASSSDRTRGYTF
>TRBD1|TRBJ1-5|few|TRBV2
TGTGCCAGCAGTATCGACAGGGGACATCAGCCCCAGCATTTT
CASSIDRGHQPQHF
>.|TRBJ1-5|once|TRBV4-1
TGCGCCAGCAGCCAAGGAGGGGGTTTTTCGAGTCAGCCCCAGCATTTT
CASSQGGGFSSQPQHF
>.|TRBJ1-1|.|TRBV7-9
TGTGCCAGCAGCCCACGGGTCGGAGGCACTGAAGCTTTCTTT
CASSPRVGGTEAFF
>.|TRBJ1-1|.|TRBV18
TGTGCCAGCTCACCACCCCCCGGTGGTATGGAAGCTTTCTTT
CASSPPPGGMEAFF
>.|TRBJ2-5|.|TRBV5-6
TGTGCCAGCAGCCTGGCCGGGGGTAGTCAAGAGACCCAGTACTTC
CASSLAGGSQETQYF
>TRBD2|TRBJ2-7|.|TRBV7-8
TGTGCCAGCAGCTTCCGACTAGCGGGAGGGCCCCACGAGCAGTACTTC
CASSFRLAGGPHEQYF
>TRBD2|TRBJ2-7|once|TRBV13
TGTGCCAGCAGGGGAAGGAATAGCGGGAGGGCCGAGTCCTACGAGCAGTACTTC
CASRGRNSGRAESYEQYF
>TRBD2|TRBJ2-1|.|TRBV25-1
TGTGCCAGCAGAACGGGGGGGCCATGGAATGAGCAGTTCTTC
CASRTGGPWNEQFF
>TRBD2|TRBJ2-5|.|TRBV11-2
TGTGCCAGCAGCTACGGGACTAGCGGGAGGGAGACCCAGTACTTC
CASSYGTSGRETQYF
>.|TRBJ1-6|.|TRBV29-1
TGCAGCGTTGCCCTTCTGGACGGGAATAATTCACCCCTCCACTTT
CSVALLDGNNSPLHF
>TRBD1|TRBJ2-7|once|TRBV19
TGTGCCAGTAGTAGCAGGGGGAAGATCTCCTACGAGCAGTACTTC
CASSSRGKISYEQYF
>TRBD1|TRBJ1-5|.|TRBV4-1
TGCGCCAGCAGCCAAGATTTATTCGTTAGGACAGGGGAGCGACAGCCCCAGCATTTT
CASSQDLFVRTGERQPQHF
>.|TRBJ1-1|.|TRBV7-2
TGTGCCAGCAGTCCCCAGGGGCTCACTGAAGCTTTCTTT
CASSPQGLTEAFF
>TRBD1|TRBJ1-1|.|TRBV4-1
TGCGCCAGCAGCCAATTGGACAGGGGTACTGAAGCTTTCTTT
CASSQLDRGTEAFF
>TRBD1|TRBJ1-1|once|TRBV7-8
TGTGCCAGCAGCCAAACACGGGGACAGATGAACACTGAAGCTTTCTTT
CASSQTRGQMNTEAFF
>TRBD1|TRBJ2-7|.|TRBV18
TGTGCCAGCTCACCACCCCTAGGACAGGGAGAGAGAGAGACGCCCTACGAGCAGTACTTC
CASSPPLGQGERETPYEQYF